A single sample is the source of the 7 T cell receptor beta chains below, sequenced in a study of blood T cell repertoires in COVID-19. Generated by immunoSEQ multiplex PCR, the TCRdb table keeps only in-frame clones and is missing some. The sample lists under 95,000 clones, about 68% occurring once. Sequenced sample: peripheral blood. The receptor source for this set is a man between 45 and 60 years old with active or convalescent COVID-19.

This clone was detected once. The chain carries TRBV10-1 and TRBJ2-2, with TRBD2 matching 7 bases. This CDR3 comprises 14 residues. CDR1 and CDR2 from the germline V gene are WNHNN and SYGVQD (reference sequence). Trimming at V came to 8 bases and at J to 4 bases, leaving 7 bases not matched to a gene. CDR3 sequence reads: CASRRTSGTGELFF. The CDR3 region has the DNA TGCGCCAGCCGACGGACTAGTGGCACCGGGGAGCTGTTTTTT.

The rearrangement links TRBV4-3 to TRBJ2-4; TRBD2 might be the D (6 bases). Deletions cut 0 bases from V and 0 bases from J, with 15 bases between. CDR1 is LGHNA and CDR2 is YSLEER in the germline V gene. This CDR3 has 18 amino acids. CDR3 in amino acids: CASSQDWRGTLAKNIQYF. CDR3 nucleotide sequence: TGCGCCAGCAGCCAAGATTGGCGGGGAACCTTAGCCAAAAACATTCAGTACTTC.

The chain combines TRBV6-5 with TRBJ1-5, with D unresolved. The V and J ends lost 5 bases and 6 bases respectively, with 14 bases between them. This CDR3 has 14 amino acids. Germline V gene sequence: CDR1 MNHEY, CDR2 SVGAGI. CDR3 amino acids: CASSPISGSQPQHF. The CDR3 bases are TGTGCCAGCAGTCCCATCTCCGGGTCTCAGCCCCAGCATTTT.

By sample share, this clone is medium-sized. This chain uses TRBV5-1 with TRBJ2-7, with TRBD2 as a possible D gene (6 bases). CDR1 is SGHRS and CDR2 is YFSETQ in the germline V gene. The CDR3 length is 13 residues. The V end lost 3 bases, the J end lost 7 bases, and 14 bases lay between the germline ends. The DNA of the CDR3 is TGCGCCAGCAGCTGGGTCGCCGGGAGAGAGCAGTACTTC. Translating it yields CASSWVAGREQYF.

This chain uses TRBV27 with TRBJ1-2; TRBD1 might be the D (5 bases). V was pared by 1 base and J by 6 bases, with 9 bases between. Germline assignment: CDR1 MNHEY and CDR2 SMNVEV (reference sequence). The CDR3 contains 13 residues. CDR3 loop: CASSLFGGDGYTF. CDR3 nucleotide sequence: TGTGCCAGCAGTTTATTCGGAGGGGATGGCTACACCTTC.

This chain connects TRBV10-3 to TRBJ1-3; 8 bases agree with TRBD1. V was clipped by 5 bases and J by 4 bases; unmatched bases: 10. The germline CDR1 and CDR2 sequences are ENHRY and SYGVKD. CDR3 length equals 16 residues. CDR3 sequence: CAISTRGRQGGNTIYF. The CDR3 DNA sequence: TGTGCCATCAGTACCCGTGGTAGACAGGGGGGAAACACCATATATTTT.

The chain links TRBV28 to TRBJ2-7, with a possible D match to TRBD2 (5 bases). The length of the CDR3 is 12 residues. The ends were cut back, 3 bases at V and 3 bases at J, with 6 bases in the middle. Germline assignment: CDR1 MDHEN and CDR2 SYDVKM. The CDR3 loop is CASSLEDYEQYF. In DNA, the CDR3 is TGTGCCAGCAGTTTGGAGGACTACGAGCAGTACTTC.